What follows describes a single T cell receptor (beta chain). The antigen this receptor binds is unknown. Qualities for individual bases were not recorded, and no much larger clone is one base off. Inclusive of the bounding cysteine and phenylalanine, the CDR3 is 14 residues long. Left in the record is the CDR3 DNA by itself, 42 bases read in frame from the first base. Read against the paper, the sample's time point label means: baseline before first vaccination. Vaccinee samples were obtained from the UK trials COV001 and COV002, which included a single-blind randomized controlled phase 2/3 trial of AZD1222 (ChAdOx1 nCoV-19) in healthy adults. For TCRbeta chain sequencing, PBMC samples were collected from trial participants at day 0 and at day 28 after the second dose. This entry belongs to a study of T cell responses to AZD1222 COVID-19 vaccine (dated by TCRdb to the early 2020s). Background on the whole study: AZD1222 recipients whose second dose came at about 4 weeks and those whose second dose came at about 12 weeks were combined into one group, since spike-specific TCR depth and breadth did not differ between the two schedules. TCR sequencing covered approximately 230 trial participants: 200 to 220 given two doses of AZD1222 and 26 given two doses of MenACWY control vaccine. Trial participants were enrolled by age into 18-55, 56-69 and 70-plus year subgroups, with around 150, 28 and 57 TCR-sequenced participants respectively.

Study-wide findings and limitations: Conclusions about previously exposed vaccinees were limited because only six or seven AZD1222 recipients were SARS-CoV-2 seropositive at baseline. The whole spike protein was spanned by vaccine-associated CD4 TCRs, and dominant responses were seen in regions 160-218 and 743-854. The 56-69-year group was small, and its depth increase did not reach significance, likely because of low power. Nearly half of unique spike-specific TCRs reportedly recognized epitopes outside regions mutated in the B.1.351 and B.1.1.7 variants. Because no day 14 peak-response samples were available, repertoires were characterized only after the peak T cell response. Participants were mostly white British and included more females than males, and it was suggested by the authors that clonal diversity may have been underestimated. After two AZD1222 doses, both the breadth and the depth of spike-specific TCRs were significantly higher than at day 0 and than in MenACWY recipients.

The CDR3 regions of human TCRbeta chains were analyzed by immunosequencing. In the source study's methods: Repertoire TCRs were matched against a reference library of SARS-CoV-2-specific TCRs generated with the MIRA antigen-specificity platform. Breadth was defined as the fraction of unique TCRs that were SARS-CoV-2-associated. Depth was defined as the fraction of total T cells that were SARS-CoV-2-associated. Using the MIRA data, every spike-specific TCR was mapped to the spike region that the TCR reacted to and assigned to either a CD4 or a CD8 class. Log10-transformed breadth and depth values were compared by one-way ANOVA with Sidak's multiple comparisons tests. Drawn from immuneACCESS, this table holds only the in-frame rearrangements with V and J called that TCRdb kept. Clones are partly lost; checked studies trace under half to an unresolved V gene and leave the rest unexplained. Clone size and V and J calls were adopted from that table, with D and trimming inferred from the DNA. The sample table shows about 110,000 clones, and around 93% are seen once. The ten largest clonotypes hold around 7.8% of the sample.

The specimen was peripheral blood, collected on day 0 of AZD1222 vaccination. The origin of this receptor is an adult in good health. Rearrangement joined TRBV21-1 to TRBJ1-1; TRBD1, the table's D call, lacks a check against the DNA. TRBV21-1 is a documented pseudogene. CDR3 reads: CASSKDTGRAEAFF. The DNA sequence is TGTGCCAGCAGCAAAGACACAGGTCGGGCTGAAGCTTTCTTT.